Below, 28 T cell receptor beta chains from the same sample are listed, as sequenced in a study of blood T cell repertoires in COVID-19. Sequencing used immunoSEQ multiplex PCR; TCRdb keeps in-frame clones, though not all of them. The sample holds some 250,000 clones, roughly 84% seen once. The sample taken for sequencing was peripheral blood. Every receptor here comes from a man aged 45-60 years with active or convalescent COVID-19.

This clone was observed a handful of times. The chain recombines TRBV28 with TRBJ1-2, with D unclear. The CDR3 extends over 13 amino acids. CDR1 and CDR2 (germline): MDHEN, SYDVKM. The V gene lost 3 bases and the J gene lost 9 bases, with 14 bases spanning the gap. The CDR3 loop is CASSLVGYPSYTF. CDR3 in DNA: TGTGCCAGCAGTTTGGTGGGCTATCCAAGCTACACCTTC.

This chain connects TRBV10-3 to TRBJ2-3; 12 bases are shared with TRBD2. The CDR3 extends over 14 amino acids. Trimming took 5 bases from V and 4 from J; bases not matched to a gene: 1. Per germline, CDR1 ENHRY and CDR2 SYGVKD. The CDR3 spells CAISPSGGADTQYF. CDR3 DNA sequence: TGTGCCATCAGTCCTAGCGGGGGGGCAGATACGCAGTATTTT.

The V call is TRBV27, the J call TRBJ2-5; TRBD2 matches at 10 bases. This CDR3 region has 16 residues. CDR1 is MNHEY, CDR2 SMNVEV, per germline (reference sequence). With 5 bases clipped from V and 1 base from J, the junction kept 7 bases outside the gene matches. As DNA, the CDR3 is TGTGCCAGCAGTCCCCGGGTAGCGGGGGGCCAAGAGACCCAGTACTTC. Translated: CASSPRVAGGQETQYF.

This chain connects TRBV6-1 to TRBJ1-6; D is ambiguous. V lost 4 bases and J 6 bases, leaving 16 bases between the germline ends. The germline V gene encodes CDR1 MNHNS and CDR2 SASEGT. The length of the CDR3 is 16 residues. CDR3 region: CASSGESPISNSPLHF. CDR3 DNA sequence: TGTGCCAGCAGTGGGGAGTCCCCGATAAGTAATTCACCCCTCCACTTT.

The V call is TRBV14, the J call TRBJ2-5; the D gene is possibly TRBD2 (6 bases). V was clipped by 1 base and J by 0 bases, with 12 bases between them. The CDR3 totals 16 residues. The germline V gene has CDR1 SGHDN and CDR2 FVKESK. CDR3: CASSQAVGGYQETQYF. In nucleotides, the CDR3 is TGTGCCAGCAGCCAAGCGGTCGGGGGATACCAAGAGACCCAGTACTTC.

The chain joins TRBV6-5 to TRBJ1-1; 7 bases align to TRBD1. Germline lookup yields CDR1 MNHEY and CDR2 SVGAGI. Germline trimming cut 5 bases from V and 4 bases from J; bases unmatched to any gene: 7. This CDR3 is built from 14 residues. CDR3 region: CASSRIQGSTEAFF. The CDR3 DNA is TGTGCCAGCAGTCGGATACAGGGGAGCACTGAAGCTTTCTTT.

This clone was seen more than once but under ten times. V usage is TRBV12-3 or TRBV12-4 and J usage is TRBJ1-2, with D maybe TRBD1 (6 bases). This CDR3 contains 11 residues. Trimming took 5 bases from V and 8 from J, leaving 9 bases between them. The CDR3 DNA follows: TGTGCCAGCAGTGACAGGTTCGGCTACACCTTC. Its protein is CASSDRFGYTF.

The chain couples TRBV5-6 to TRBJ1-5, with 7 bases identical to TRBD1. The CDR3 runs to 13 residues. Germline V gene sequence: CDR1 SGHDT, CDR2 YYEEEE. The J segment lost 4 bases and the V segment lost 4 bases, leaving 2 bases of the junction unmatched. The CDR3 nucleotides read TGTGCCAGCAGCCCGGACAGGAATCAGCCCCAGCATTTT. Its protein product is CASSPDRNQPQHF.

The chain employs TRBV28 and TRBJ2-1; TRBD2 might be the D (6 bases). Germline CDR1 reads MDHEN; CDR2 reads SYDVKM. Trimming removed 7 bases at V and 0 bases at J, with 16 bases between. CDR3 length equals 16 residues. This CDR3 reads CASTPTGVTSYNEQFF. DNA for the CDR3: TGTGCCAGCACCCCCACGGGGGTAACCTCCTACAATGAGCAGTTCTTC.

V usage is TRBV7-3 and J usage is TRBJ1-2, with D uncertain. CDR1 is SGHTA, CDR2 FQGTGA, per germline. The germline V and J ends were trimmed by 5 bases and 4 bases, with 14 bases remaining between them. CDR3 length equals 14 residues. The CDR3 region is CASSPAGGGYGYTF. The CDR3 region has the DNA TGTGCCAGCAGCCCTGCGGGAGGCGGCTATGGCTACACCTTC.

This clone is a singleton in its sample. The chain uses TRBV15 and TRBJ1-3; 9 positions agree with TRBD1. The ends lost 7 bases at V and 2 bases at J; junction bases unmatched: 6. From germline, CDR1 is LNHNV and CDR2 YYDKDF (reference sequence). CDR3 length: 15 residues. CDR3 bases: TGTGCCACCACCCGGGACAGGGCCACTGGAAACACCATATATTTT. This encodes CATTRDRATGNTIYF. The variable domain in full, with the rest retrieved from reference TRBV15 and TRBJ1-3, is DAMVIQNPRYQVTQFGKPVTLSCSQTLNHNVMYWYQQKSSQAPKLLFHYYDKDFNNEADTPDNFQSRRPNTSFCFLDIRSPGLGDTAMYLCATTRDRATGNTIYFGEGSWLTVV.

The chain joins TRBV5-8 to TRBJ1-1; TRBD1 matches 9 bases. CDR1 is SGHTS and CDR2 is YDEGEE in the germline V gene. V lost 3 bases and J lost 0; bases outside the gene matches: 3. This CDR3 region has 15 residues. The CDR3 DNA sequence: TGTGCCAGCAGCTCACAGGGGGCGTTGAACACTGAAGCTTTCTTT. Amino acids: CASSSQGALNTEAFF.

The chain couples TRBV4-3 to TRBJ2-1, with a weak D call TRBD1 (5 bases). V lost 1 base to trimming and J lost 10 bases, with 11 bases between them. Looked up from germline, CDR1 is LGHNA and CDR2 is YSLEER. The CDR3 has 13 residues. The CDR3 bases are TGCGCCAGCAGCCAAGGCCTGGGGCCAGAGCAGTTCTTC. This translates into CASSQGLGPEQFF.

DNA of the CDR3: TGTGCCAGTAAGTCGCAGGCCGCTTCTTATAATTCACCCCTCCACTTT. Translation: CASKSQAASYNSPLHF. The J gene is TRBJ1-6, the V gene TRBV19; D gene ambiguous. Looked up from germline, CDR1 is LNHDA and CDR2 is SQIVND (reference sequence). The length of the CDR3 is 16 residues. The V end lost 7 bases, the J end lost 4 bases, and 17 bases lay between the germline ends.

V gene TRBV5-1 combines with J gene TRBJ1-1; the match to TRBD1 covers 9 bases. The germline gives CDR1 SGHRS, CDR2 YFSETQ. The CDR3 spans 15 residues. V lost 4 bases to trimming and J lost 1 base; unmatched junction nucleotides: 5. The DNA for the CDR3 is TGCGCCAGCAGCGCCCGACAGGGGGAGAACACTGAAGCTTTCTTT. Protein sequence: CASSARQGENTEAFF.

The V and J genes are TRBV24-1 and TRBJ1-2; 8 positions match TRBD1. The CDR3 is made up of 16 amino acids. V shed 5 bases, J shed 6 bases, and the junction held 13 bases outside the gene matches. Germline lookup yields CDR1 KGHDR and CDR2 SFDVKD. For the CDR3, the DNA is TGTGCCACCAGTGGGAGCGGGACAGGAGGGTCGCATGGCTACACCTTC. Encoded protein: CATSGSGTGGSHGYTF.

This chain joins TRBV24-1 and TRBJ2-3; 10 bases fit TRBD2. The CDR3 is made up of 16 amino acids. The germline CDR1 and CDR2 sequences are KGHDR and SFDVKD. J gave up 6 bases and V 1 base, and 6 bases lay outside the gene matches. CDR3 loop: CATSDFGAGGRDTQYF. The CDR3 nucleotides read TGTGCCACCAGTGATTTCGGAGCGGGGGGGCGGGATACGCAGTATTTT.

CDR3: CASRVAGGNEQFF. CDR3 nucleotides: TGTGCCAGTAGGGTCGCGGGGGGAAATGAGCAGTTCTTC. J is TRBJ2-1 and V is TRBV19; 8 bases line up with TRBD2. V gave up 6 bases and J gave up 7 bases; unmatched junction bases: 5. Germline loops: CDR1 LNHDA, CDR2 SQIVND (reference sequence). The CDR3 consists of 13 residues.

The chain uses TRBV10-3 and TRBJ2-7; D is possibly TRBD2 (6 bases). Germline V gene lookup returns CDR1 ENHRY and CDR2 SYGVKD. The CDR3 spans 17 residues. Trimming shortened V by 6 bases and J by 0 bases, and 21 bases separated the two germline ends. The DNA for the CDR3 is TGTGCCATCAGCGAGGGCTGGGGCGGGGCGAACTCCTACGAGCAGTACTTC. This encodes CAISEGWGGANSYEQYF.

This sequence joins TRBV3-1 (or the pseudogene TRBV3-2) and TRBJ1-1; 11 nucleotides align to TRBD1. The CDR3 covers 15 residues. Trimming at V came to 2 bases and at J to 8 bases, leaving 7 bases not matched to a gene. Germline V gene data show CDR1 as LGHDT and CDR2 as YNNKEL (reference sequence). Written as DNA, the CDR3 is TGTGCCAGCAGCCAAAACGGACAGGGGGCTGTGGAAGCTTTCTTT. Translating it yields CASSQNGQGAVEAFF.

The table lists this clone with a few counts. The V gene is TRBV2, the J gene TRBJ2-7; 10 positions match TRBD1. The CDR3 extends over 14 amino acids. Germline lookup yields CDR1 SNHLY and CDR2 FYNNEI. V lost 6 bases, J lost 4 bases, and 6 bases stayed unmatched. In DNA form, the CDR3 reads TGTGCCAGCAGAGCCGGGACAGGGGTTTACGAGCAGTACTTC. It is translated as CASRAGTGVYEQYF.

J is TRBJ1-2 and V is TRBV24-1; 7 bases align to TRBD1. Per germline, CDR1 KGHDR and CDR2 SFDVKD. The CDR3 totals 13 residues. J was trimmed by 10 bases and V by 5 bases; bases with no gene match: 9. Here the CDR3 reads CATSASTGRIYTF. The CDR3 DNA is TGTGCCACCAGTGCCTCGACAGGGAGGATCTACACCTTC.

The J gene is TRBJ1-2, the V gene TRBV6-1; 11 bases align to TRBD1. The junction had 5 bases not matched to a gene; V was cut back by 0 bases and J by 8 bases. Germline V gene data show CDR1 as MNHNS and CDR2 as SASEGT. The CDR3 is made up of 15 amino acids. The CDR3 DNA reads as TGTGCCAGCAGTGAAGCATGGACAGGGGGCCTCGGCTACACCTTC. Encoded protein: CASSEAWTGGLGYTF.

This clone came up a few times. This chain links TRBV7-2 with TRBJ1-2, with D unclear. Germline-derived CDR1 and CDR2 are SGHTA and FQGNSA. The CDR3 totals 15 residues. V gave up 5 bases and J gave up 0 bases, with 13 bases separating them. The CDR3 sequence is CASSPTYDPNYGYTF. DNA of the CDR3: TGTGCCAGCAGCCCGACATACGACCCTAACTATGGCTACACCTTC.

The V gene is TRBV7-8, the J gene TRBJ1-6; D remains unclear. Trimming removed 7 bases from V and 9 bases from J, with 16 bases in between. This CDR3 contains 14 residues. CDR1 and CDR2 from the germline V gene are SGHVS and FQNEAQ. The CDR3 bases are TGTGCCAGCACCAACGGGAGGGTTGGTTCACCCCTCCACTTT. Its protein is CASTNGRVGSPLHF.

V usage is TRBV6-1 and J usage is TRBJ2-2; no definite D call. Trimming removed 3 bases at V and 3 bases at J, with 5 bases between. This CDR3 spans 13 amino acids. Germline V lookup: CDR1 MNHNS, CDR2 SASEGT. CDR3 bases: TGTGCCAGCAGTGAGGGCTACACCGGGGAGCTGTTTTTT. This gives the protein CASSEGYTGELFF.

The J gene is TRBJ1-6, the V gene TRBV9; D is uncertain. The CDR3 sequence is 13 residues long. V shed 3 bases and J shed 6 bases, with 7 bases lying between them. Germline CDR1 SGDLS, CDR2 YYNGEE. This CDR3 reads CASSETLNSPLHF. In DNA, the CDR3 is TGTGCCAGCAGCGAGACACTTAATTCACCCCTCCACTTT.

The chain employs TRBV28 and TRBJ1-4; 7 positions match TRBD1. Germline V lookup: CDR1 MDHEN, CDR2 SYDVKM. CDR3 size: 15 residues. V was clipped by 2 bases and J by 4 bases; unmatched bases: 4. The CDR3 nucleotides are TGTGCCAGCAGTTTACCGACAGGGAGTAATGAAAAACTGTTTTTT. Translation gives CASSLPTGSNEKLFF.